Reported below is one T cell receptor (beta chain). This specimen comes from a study of blood T cell repertoires in COVID-19. Only in-frame clones appear in the TCRdb table, and some are missing; sequencing was by immunoSEQ multiplex PCR. The sample includes roughly 250,000 clones, 75% to 90% of them seen just once. Germline CDR1 is MGHRA and CDR2 is YSYEKL. The ends were cut back, 4 bases at V and 1 base at J, with 10 bases in the middle. CDR3 size: 15 residues. Sequenced input: peripheral blood. This rearrangement joins TRBV4-1 to TRBJ1-4; D call uncertain. The TCR was taken from a man aged 55 to 70 who had recovered from COVID-19. CDR3 DNA sequence: TGCGCCAGCAGCCTTCTATACGTAACTAATGAAAAACTGTTTTTT. Encoded protein: CASSLLYVTNEKLFF.